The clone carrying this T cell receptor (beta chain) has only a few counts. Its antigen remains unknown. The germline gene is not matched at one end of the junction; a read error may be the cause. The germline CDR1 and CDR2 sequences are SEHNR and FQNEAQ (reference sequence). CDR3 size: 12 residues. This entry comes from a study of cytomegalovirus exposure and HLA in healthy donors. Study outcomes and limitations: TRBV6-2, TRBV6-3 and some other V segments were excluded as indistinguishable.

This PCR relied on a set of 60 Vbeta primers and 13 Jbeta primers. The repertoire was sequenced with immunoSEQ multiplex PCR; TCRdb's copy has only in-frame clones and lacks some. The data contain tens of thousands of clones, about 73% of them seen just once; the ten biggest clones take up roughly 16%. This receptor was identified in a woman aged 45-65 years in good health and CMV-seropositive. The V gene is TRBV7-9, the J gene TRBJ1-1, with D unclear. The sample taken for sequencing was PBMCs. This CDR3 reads CSSSAGITEAFF. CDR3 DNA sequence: TGTTCCAGCAGCGCAGGTATCACTGAAGCTTTCTTT.